The clone carrying this T cell receptor (beta chain) was found a few times. The antigen is unknown. This record comes from a study of cytomegalovirus exposure and HLA in healthy donors. PCR primers comprised 60 Vbeta and 13 Jbeta primers. Original data processing: The authors later counted roughly 77 million unique TCR beta chains, 9 million to 14 million of them shared. TCRdb's copy holds only in-frame clones and misses some; the assay was immunoSEQ multiplex PCR. V, J and clone size derive from that table, while D and trimming were established from the DNA sequence. The sample has around 100,000 clones, around 79% seen once. General study results and limits: In a later analysis, HLA-C alleles had the fewest associated TCRs, DRB1 alleles the most. According to an earlier analysis, most TCR beta V segments yielded productive rearrangements about 90% or about 30% of the time.

Germline V CDR1 and CDR2: MDHEN, SYDVKM. The V and J ends lost 4 bases and 2 bases, in that order; junction bases with no gene match: 6. The CDR3 is made up of 15 amino acids. Sequenced input: PBMCs. The receptor comes from a woman in her thirties or forties in good health and CMV-seronegative. The chain recombines TRBV28 with TRBJ2-7; 9 bases align to TRBD2. Here the CDR3 reads CASSSLTSGAYEQYF. The CDR3 DNA reads as TGTGCCAGCAGTTCGCTGACTAGCGGAGCCTACGAGCAGTACTTC.